This T cell receptor (beta chain) originates from a study of blood T cell repertoires in COVID-19. As for the study in general: T cells, B-cell-depleted T cells, or PBMCs supplied cDNA or gDNA.

This CDR3 comprises 15 residues. CDR1 is SGHTS and CDR2 is YDEGEE in the germline V gene. Trimming took 4 bases from V and 2 from J; bases not matched to a gene: 4. In the original analysis: Amplification of reference gene primers provided the estimated nucleated cell counts. The assay was immunoSEQ multiplex PCR, and TCRdb's table has in-frame clones only and misses some. Clonal size and the V and J genes are those of that table, whereas D and trimming came from the DNA. The table lists about 140,000 clones, over 75% of them singletons, with approximately 10% in the top ten. The sample comprised peripheral blood. The TCR was taken from a man aged 60 to 69 with active or convalescent COVID-19. V gene TRBV5-8 combines with J gene TRBJ2-1; 9 bases map to TRBD1. CDR3: CASSEGQGPYNEQFF. The DNA of the CDR3 is TGTGCCAGCAGCGAGGGACAGGGTCCCTACAATGAGCAGTTCTTC.